The 29 T cell receptor beta chains below all came from one sample that was sequenced in a study of CD8 T cells in ankylosing spondylitis. MiXCR, applied by TCRdb to the 5' RACE reads, yields one record per CDR3 protein. Of hundreds of thousands of distinct CDR3 sequences in the sample, roughly 22% were seen once. Sample: blood, either unsorted or a sorted T cell fraction (not recorded which). Every receptor here comes from a male donor with ankylosing spondylitis or in good health (not recorded which).

This clonotype has just a few counts. With a much larger clone just one base away, this may be a read error. The genes are TRBV2 and TRBJ2-7; TRBD1 matches 11 bases. Germline V gives CDR1 SNHLY, CDR2 FYNNEI. The V and J ends lost 6 bases and 3 bases, in that order; junction bases with no gene match: 4. The CDR3 spans 14 residues. CDR3 sequence: CASRPGTGGYEQYF. The DNA of the CDR3 is TGTGCCAGCAGACCCGGGACAGGGGGCTACGAGCAGTACTTC.

The V and J genes are TRBV29-1 and TRBJ2-7; D remains unclear. Trimming cost V 1 base and J 0 bases, with 13 bases left between them. There are 15 residues in the CDR3. Germline V gene data show CDR1 as SQVTM and CDR2 as ANQGSEA. The CDR3 DNA reads TGCAGCGTTGAAGGGTATCAGGAAAGCTCCTACGAGCAGTACTTC. Translating gives CSVEGYQESSYEQYF.

Many counts were recorded for this clonotype. In nucleotides, the CDR3 is TGTGCCAGCAGCTTCGACAATGAGCAGTTCTTC. The encoded protein is CASSFDNEQFF. V gene TRBV7-2 combines with J gene TRBJ2-1; the D is unclear. The CDR3 loop spans 11 amino acids. The germline V gene encodes CDR1 SGHTA and CDR2 FQGNSA. Trimming stripped 3 bases from V and 5 bases from J, with 2 bases between.

The chain is built from TRBV24-1 and TRBJ2-7, with 10 positions matching TRBD1. From germline, CDR1 is KGHDR and CDR2 SFDVKD. The CDR3 length is 16 residues. With V trimmed by 10 bases and J by 5 bases, 16 bases remained unmatched. CDR3 residues: CATNAPGQGSGNEQYF. The CDR3 coding sequence is TGTGCCACTAACGCGCCGGGACAGGGGTCGGGGAACGAGCAGTACTTC.

This chain connects TRBV5-1 to TRBJ2-1; 7 positions match TRBD1. The germline V gene has CDR1 SGHRS and CDR2 YFSETQ. Trimming at V came to 0 bases and at J to 1 base, leaving 7 bases not matched to a gene. The CDR3 is 17 residues long. CDR3: CASSLEGRQGSYNEQFF. The CDR3 DNA follows: TGCGCCAGCAGCTTGGAGGGACGACAGGGTTCCTACAATGAGCAGTTCTTC.

This clonotype was counted a few times. This chain links TRBV7-2 with TRBJ2-2, with 11 bases aligning to TRBD2. The germline V gene has CDR1 SGHTA and CDR2 FQGNSA. The trim removed 4 bases at V and 4 bases at J, leaving 8 bases unmatched. This CDR3 spans 17 amino acids. The CDR3 DNA sequence: TGTGCCAGCAGCTCCCGACTAGCGGGGAACCCCACCGGGGAGCTGTTTTTT. As protein: CASSSRLAGNPTGELFF.

V and J are TRBV4-1 and TRBJ2-7; maybe TRBD2 (5 bases). In germline, CDR1 is MGHRA, CDR2 YSYEKL. The CDR3 length is 15 residues. V lost 0 bases to trimming and J lost 3 bases, with 12 bases between them. CDR3 protein: CASSQETGNFYEQYF. CDR3 bases: TGCGCCAGCAGCCAAGAGACGGGGAACTTCTACGAGCAGTACTTC.

This clonotype has more than one count but fewer than ten. V usage is TRBV28 and J usage is TRBJ2-7; possible D gene TRBD1, 6 bases. This CDR3 spans 13 amino acids. Trimming removed 3 bases from V and 4 bases from J, with 10 bases in between. Germline assignment: CDR1 MDHEN and CDR2 SYDVKM. The CDR3 reads CASSLKGGYEQYF. The CDR3 DNA reads as TGTGCCAGCAGTTTGAAAGGGGGATACGAGCAGTACTTC.

The rearrangement joins TRBV27 to TRBJ2-2, with TRBD1 as a possible D gene (6 bases). The CDR3 spans 14 residues. V lost 8 bases and J lost 4, with 14 bases in between. Germline V gives CDR1 MNHEY, CDR2 SMNVEV (reference sequence). The CDR3 reads CASRLGAGTGELFF. CDR3 bases: TGTGCCAGCCGGCTGGGGGCGGGCACCGGGGAGCTGTTTTTT.

This chain connects TRBV12-3 or TRBV12-4 to TRBJ2-1, with 12 bases that match TRBD2. The CDR3 runs to 14 residues. The trim removed 10 bases at V and 9 bases at J, leaving 10 bases unmatched. The CDR3 nucleotides read TGTGCCACCCGACCTAGCGGGGGGGCCATTGAGCAGTTCTTC. Protein product: CATRPSGGAIEQFF.

A few counts support this clonotype. The chain carries TRBV30 and TRBJ2-3; D gene uncertain. Germline assignment: CDR1 GTSNPN and CDR2 SVGIG (reference sequence). The CDR3 contains 12 residues. V was clipped by 2 bases and J by 1 base, with 4 bases between them. In DNA form, the CDR3 reads TGTGCCTGGAGTATCGGCACAGATACGCAGTATTTT. It codes for CAWSIGTDTQYF. Variable domain in full (rest from reference TRBV30 and TRBJ2-3): SQTIHQWPATLVQPVGSPLSLECTVEGTSNPNLYWYRQAAGRGLQLLFYSVGIGQISSEVPQNLSASRPQDRQFILSSKKLLLSDSGFYLCAWSIGTDTQYFGPGTRLTVL.

A few counts support this clonotype. The chain joins TRBV6-1 to TRBJ2-1; 7 nucleotides match TRBD1. V shed 6 bases and J 5 bases; nucleotides not matched to a gene: 13. Germline V CDR1 and CDR2: MNHNS, SASEGT. The CDR3 extends over 16 amino acids. The CDR3 sequence: CASRPTGAGPNNEQFF. Here the CDR3 DNA reads TGTGCCAGCAGACCTACAGGGGCGGGCCCCAACAATGAGCAGTTCTTC.

The chain links TRBV24-1 to TRBJ2-1; unclear D gene. V was pared by 12 bases and J by 6 bases, with 29 bases between. This CDR3 has 17 residues. The germline V gene has CDR1 KGHDR and CDR2 SFDVKD. CDR3: CAAPLRSLNSTSNEQFF. The DNA of the CDR3 is TGTGCCGCCCCGTTACGTTCGCTTAACAGTACAAGCAATGAGCAGTTCTTC.

This clonotype has only a few counts. The chain joins TRBV12-3 or TRBV12-4 to TRBJ2-5; 7 bases line up with TRBD2. CDR3 length: 14 residues. J gave up 5 bases and V 7 bases, and 10 bases lay outside the gene matches. The CDR3 region is CASKGGLVWETQYF. In DNA form, the CDR3 reads TGTGCCAGCAAAGGCGGACTAGTCTGGGAGACCCAGTACTTC.

This clonotype turned up a few times. This chain links TRBV7-9 with TRBJ2-3; D call uncertain. Germline V gene lookup returns CDR1 SEHNR and CDR2 FQNEAQ (reference sequence). With 1 base removed from V and 1 base from J, the gap between germline ends came to 9 bases. This CDR3 spans 15 amino acids. In nucleotides, the CDR3 is TGTGCCAGCAGCTTAGACCCGACCCGCACAGATACGCAGTATTTT. Protein sequence: CASSLDPTRTDTQYF. The full variable domain, its missing parts supplied by reference TRBV7-9 and TRBJ2-3, is DTGVSQNPRHKITKRGQNVTFRCDPISEHNRLYWYRQTLGQGPEFLTYFQNEAQLEKSRLLSDRFSAERPKGSFSTLEIQRTEQGDSAMYLCASSLDPTRTDTQYFGPGTRLTVL.

This clonotype was seen ten or more times. V usage is TRBV7-2 and J usage is TRBJ2-1, with D perhaps TRBD1 (6 bases). Germline lookup yields CDR1 SGHTA and CDR2 FQGNSA. V was cut by 4 bases and J by 5 bases, with 18 bases left in between. This CDR3 has 16 residues. Written as DNA, the CDR3 is TGTGCCAGCAGCTACGGACAGACCTCCCCTCACAATGAGCAGTTCTTC. This codes for CASSYGQTSPHNEQFF. The full variable domain, in which reference TRBV7-2 and TRBJ2-1 provide the parts outside the CDR3, is GAGVSQSPSNKVTEKGKDVELRCDPISGHTALYWYRQSLGQGLEFLIYFQGNSAPDKSGLPSDRFSAERTGGSVSTLTIQRTQQEDSAVYLCASSYGQTSPHNEQFFGPGTRLTVL.

Concerning this clonotype itself: The junction shows a germline mismatch at one end, possibly a read error. The chain combines TRBV15 with TRBJ2-2, with a weak D call TRBD2 (6 bases). The CDR3 consists of 12 residues. Germline V CDR1 and CDR2: LNHNV, YYDKDF (reference sequence). CDR3 in DNA: TGTGCCACCAGCCCCACGGGCGGGGAGCCGTTTTTT. This sequence encodes CATSPTGGEPFF.

This clonotype has more than one count but fewer than ten. J is TRBJ2-1 and V is TRBV4-1, with TRBD1 matching over 12 bases. Germline V gene data show CDR1 as MGHRA and CDR2 as YSYEKL. V was clipped by 1 base and J by 8 bases; unmatched bases: 9. CDR3 length: 17 residues. The CDR3 loop is CASSQGGTGGVGDEQFF. CDR3 in DNA: TGCGCCAGCAGCCAAGGGGGGACAGGGGGCGTAGGCGATGAGCAGTTCTTC.

This clonotype was seen only a few times. The chain links TRBV29-1 to TRBJ1-4; TRBD1 might be the D (5 bases). The CDR3 length is 13 residues. CDR1 and CDR2 from the germline V gene are SQVTM and ANQGSEA. V was shortened by 6 bases and J by 8 bases, with 16 bases between the two germline ends. CDR3 bases: TGCAGCGTCCAGCCGTCATCAGGGGAAAAACTGTTTTTT. Residues: CSVQPSSGEKLFF. The full variable domain, in which reference TRBV29-1 and TRBJ1-4 provide the parts outside the CDR3, is SAVISQKPSRDICQRGTSLTIQCQVDSQVTMMFWYRQQPGQSLTLIATANQGSEATYESGFVIDKFPISRPNLTFSTLTVSNMSPEDSSIYLCSVQPSSGEKLFFGSGTQLSVL.

The V and J genes are TRBV7-9 and TRBJ2-1; D gene unclear. Trimming took 3 bases from V and 6 from J, leaving 6 bases between them. Germline CDR1 and CDR2: SEHNR and FQNEAQ (reference sequence). The CDR3 consists of 12 residues. CDR3 bases: TGTGCCAGCAGCTTCGAGGCCAATGAGCAGTTCTTC. Residues: CASSFEANEQFF.

This clonotype was recorded a few times. The chain has TRBV4-1 and TRBJ2-3; D unclear. This CDR3 contains 14 residues. CDR1 and CDR2 from the germline V gene are MGHRA and YSYEKL. Trimming removed 1 base from V and 1 base from J, with 6 bases in between. The CDR3 region is CASSQAPGTDTQYF. The DNA for the CDR3 is TGCGCCAGCAGCCAAGCTCCAGGCACAGATACGCAGTATTTT.

This clonotype has a handful of counts. The V gene is TRBV20-1, the J gene TRBJ2-7, with D possibly called TRBD1 or TRBD2 (6 bases each). Trimming stripped 0 bases from V and 2 bases from J, with 14 bases between. The CDR3 has 15 amino acids. CDR1 and CDR2 from the germline V gene are DFQATT and SNEGSKA (reference sequence). The CDR3 here is CSARDPEGGAYEQYF. CDR3 nucleotide sequence: TGCAGTGCTAGAGACCCGGAGGGGGGCGCCTACGAGCAGTACTTC.

The J gene is TRBJ2-7, the V gene TRBV9, with 8 bases lining up with TRBD2. The CDR3 consists of 14 residues. The germline V gene has CDR1 SGDLS and CDR2 YYNGEE. V shed 8 bases and J 4 bases; nucleotides not matched to a gene: 11. CDR3 bases: TGTGCCAGTGATAGCGGGGTAGGTTCTTACGAGCAGTACTTC. It specifies CASDSGVGSYEQYF.

The V call is TRBV24-1, the J call TRBJ2-5; D remains unclear. Germline V gene sequence: CDR1 KGHDR, CDR2 SFDVKD. V lost 4 bases to trimming and J lost 4 bases, with 9 bases between them. The CDR3 totals 13 residues. CDR3 in DNA: TGTGCCACCAGTGAAAACCGCAGAGAGACCCAGTACTTC. This translates into CATSENRRETQYF.

This clonotype was counted a few times. This chain links TRBV7-2 with TRBJ2-5; tentative D call: TRBD1 (6 bases). V shed 5 bases and J shed 0 bases, with 16 bases lying between them. This CDR3 contains 16 residues. Per the germline V gene, CDR1 is SGHTA and CDR2 is FQGNSA. CDR3 DNA sequence: TGTGCCAGCAGCCTAGGCATCGGGACACACCAAGAGACCCAGTACTTC. It specifies CASSLGIGTHQETQYF.

The chain employs TRBV12-3 or TRBV12-4 and TRBJ2-5, with 7 nucleotides matching TRBD1. The CDR3 is 16 residues long. V gave up 5 bases and J gave up 4 bases; unmatched junction bases: 13. The CDR3 nucleotides are TGTGCCAGCAGTCCCCCTACAGGGGTGGTCGGAGAGACCCAGTACTTC. Translated: CASSPPTGVVGETQYF.

Only a few counts were recorded for this clonotype. The chain links TRBV2 to TRBJ2-3; 13 bases match TRBD2. The CDR3 has 18 residues. V lost 1 base, J lost 3 bases, and 7 bases stayed unmatched. Germline CDR1 SNHLY, CDR2 FYNNEI. The DNA for the CDR3 is TGTGCCAGCAGTGAAGAATGGACTAGCGGGGGTGAAACAGATACGCAGTATTTT. Its protein is CASSEEWTSGGETDTQYF. The full variable domain, in which reference TRBV2 and TRBJ2-3 provide the parts outside the CDR3, is EPEVTQTPSHQVTQMGQEVILRCVPISNHLYFYWYRQILGQKVEFLVSFYNNEISEKSEIFDDQFSVERPDGSNFTLKIRSTKLEDSAMYFCASSEEWTSGGETDTQYFGPGTRLTVL.

This clonotype was detected a few times. This chain links TRBV6-5 with TRBJ2-7, with a tentative D call TRBD2 (6 bases). Germline V lookup: CDR1 MNHEY, CDR2 SVGAGI. This CDR3 region has 13 residues. V was trimmed by 3 bases and J by 5 bases, leaving 11 bases between them. The CDR3 DNA follows: TGTGCCAGCAGTTATCCAGGGAGGAACGAGCAGTACTTC. This gives the protein CASSYPGRNEQYF.

The V call is TRBV5-6, the J call TRBJ1-1; D perhaps matches TRBD1 (5 bases). The CDR3 covers 15 residues. Germline assignment: CDR1 SGHDT and CDR2 YYEEEE. V was cut by 4 bases and J by 0 bases, with 13 bases left in between. This chain's CDR3 is CASSLGWGMNTEAFF. CDR3 bases: TGTGCCAGCAGCCTTGGATGGGGCATGAACACTGAAGCTTTCTTT.